The subject of this entry is one TCR beta chain. The target of this receptor is not known. Base qualities are not recorded, but no much larger clone differs from it by a single base. These data are taken from a study of CD8 T cells in Susac syndrome (dated by TCRdb to between 2019 and 2020). In terms of the full investigation: Whether CD8+ T cell activation and differentiation in Susac syndrome was antigen driven was tested using repertoire sequencing. CD8+ T cell repertoire clonality was compared between 11 to 12 healthy donors, some 14 Susac syndrome patients and about 15 multiple sclerosis patients.

RNA was extracted using the RNeasy kit, and roughly 0.5 to 1 microgram was reverse transcribed with random hexamers. The immunoSEQ multiplex PCR assay, which covers 54 Vbeta and 13 Jbeta segments, was used to amplify TCR beta CDR3 regions. PCR amplification bias was corrected using a synthetic template baseline for primer optimization and computational correction. The original pipeline was this. Only productive sequences were kept, with reads annotated to V, D and J genes according to IMGT and analyzed in immunoSEQ Analyzer. To calculate clonality, Shannon entropy was normalized by log2 of the number of productive unique sequences and then subtracted from one. For each patient and control, public and private clones were evaluated among the 100 most prevalent clones. A clone was defined as Susac-specific if it was absent from the healthy and MS cohorts, from about a thousand published viral clones and from other ImmuneACCESS disease sequences. The raw public data were reprocessed by TCRdb itself: fastp quality trimming at Q25, MiXCR clonotype calling, in-frame beta chains only. Here each entry gathers all rows of one CDR3 protein and keeps the most common genes and DNA. TCRdb's processing, not the authors' own work, is the source of the V and J calls. For this sample there are about 80,000 distinct CDR3 sequences; around nine tenths appear just once. The top ten hold under 0.6% of the sample.

High-throughput TCR beta sequencing profiled peripheral blood CD8+ and CD4+ T cells from healthy donors, Susac syndrome patients and multiple sclerosis patients. The multiple sclerosis controls were treatment-naive patients who had stable or active relapsing-remitting disease and met the revised McDonald criteria. Bulk CD8+ and CD4+ T cells were purified magnetically by negative isolation, whereas CD8+ TEMRA cells were enriched by FACS. Blood was collected in EDTA tubes and processed within 24 hours, with PBMCs isolated through density gradient centrifugation. PBMCs intended for TCR sequencing were cryopreserved in liquid nitrogen and thawed later in a water bath at 37 degrees C. The sorted or isolated CD4+, CD8+ and CD8+ TEMRA cells reached a purity of at least 90%. Study-wide conclusions, independent of this receptor: The number of individuals in the TCR sequencing and HLA analysis was recognized as being relatively small.

The CDR3 covers 16 residues, taking in both the cysteine and the phenylalanine. Here the CDR3 DNA is all that survives: 48 bases in frame from base 1. Trimming costs V 5 bases and J 4 bases, and their ends lie 20 bases apart. CDR1 PRHDT and CDR2 FYEKMQ are derived from the germline V gene (reference sequence). The clonotype comes from a human donor with multiple sclerosis. The chain uses TRBV13 and TRBJ1-2; the D gene is possibly TRBD1, with 6 bases matching. Sequenced: CD8+ T cells from PBMCs. The CDR3 protein: CASSPRGGQAAYGYTF. DNA sequence: TGTGCCAGCAGCCCACGTGGGGGGCAGGCGGCCTATGGCTACACCTTC.